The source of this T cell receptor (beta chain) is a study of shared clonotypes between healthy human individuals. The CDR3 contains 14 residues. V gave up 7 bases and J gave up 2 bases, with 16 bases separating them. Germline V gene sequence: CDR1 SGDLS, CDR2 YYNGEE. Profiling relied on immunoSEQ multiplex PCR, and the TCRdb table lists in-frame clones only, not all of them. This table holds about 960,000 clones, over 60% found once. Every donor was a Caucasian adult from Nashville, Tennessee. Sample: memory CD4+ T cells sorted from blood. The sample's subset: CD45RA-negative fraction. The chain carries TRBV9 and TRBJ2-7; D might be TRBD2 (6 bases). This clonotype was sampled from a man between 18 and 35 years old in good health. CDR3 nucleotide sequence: TGTGCCAGCTCCTCTAGCGCCCAGGCCTACGAGCAGTACTTC. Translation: CASSSSAQAYEQYF.